Described below is a single TCR beta chain sequence and its context. V was clipped by 10 bases and J by 10 bases; unmatched bases: 9. Per germline, CDR1 ENHRY and CDR2 SYGVKD. This CDR3 spans 11 amino acids. The data were obtained in a study of Graves' ophthalmopathy and Graves' hyperthyroidism. Turning to the study itself: The blood sample was drawn at first diagnosis and before any treatment.

If patients had other autoimmune diseases, uncontrolled infections, pregnancy or lactation, they were excluded. The PBMC fraction was derived from roughly 10 ml of fresh peripheral blood. RNA transcripts provided the template for amplifying TCR beta CDR3 regions. Scientists carried out first-round RT-PCR using HTBI primers and then a second-round multiplex PCR. One entry per CDR3 protein results from TCRdb running MiXCR on the multiplex PCR reads. The sample includes approximately 640,000 distinct CDR3 sequences, about two fifths of them seen just once. The origin of this receptor is an adult man with Graves' ophthalmopathy. The sample comprised peripheral blood. The rearrangement links TRBV10-3 to TRBJ2-7, with 8 bases aligning to TRBD2. The CDR3 loop reads CASRTGGGQYF. The CDR3 DNA sequence: TGTGCCAGCAGGACCGGGGGGGGCCAGTACTTC.